This T cell receptor beta chain was profiled in a study of patients and donors after allogeneic stem cell transplantation. The CDR3 sequence is 15 residues long. Trimming cost V 3 bases and J 4 bases; bases outside gene matches: 6. Looked up from germline, CDR1 is LGHDT and CDR2 is YNNKEL (reference sequence). TCRdb ran MiXCR on the RT-PCR reads and lists one entry per CDR3 protein. The sample shows approximately 430,000 distinct CDR3 sequences, 16% of them seen only once. This clonotype originated in a human donor who was either an allogeneic HSCT recipient or a stem cell or donor lymphocyte infusion donor (not recorded which). It is not recorded whose cells these are; they may come from a transplant donor. The sequenced sample was blood, either unsorted or a sorted T cell fraction (not recorded which). This chain connects TRBV3-1 to TRBJ2-1, with 7 bases that match TRBD2. For the CDR3, the DNA is TGTGCCAGCAGCCACCGGTGGCGGGAGTACAATGAGCAGTTCTTC. Protein sequence: CASSHRWREYNEQFF.